What follows are 31 T cell receptor beta chains derived from one specimen sequenced in a study of shared clonotypes between healthy human individuals. Produced via immunoSEQ multiplex PCR; TCRdb's table is partial and in-frame only. The sample comprises 550,000 to 800,000 clones, 90% of which are singletons, and roughly 36% rests with the top ten. The sample was memory CD8+ T cells from PBMCs. Noted subset: CD45RO+ cells pooled with CCR7-negative TemRA cells. The receptors derive from a man aged 18 to 29 in good health. Some clones in this sample may be carry-over from other donors' samples.

The CDR3 region is CASSSLRDSLSYEQYF. The CDR3 region has the DNA TGTGCCAGCAGTTCCTTACGGGACAGCCTTTCCTACGAGCAGTACTTC. V gene TRBV28 combines with J gene TRBJ2-7, with 7 bases identical to TRBD1. The CDR3 length is 16 residues. The junction had 10 bases not matched to a gene; V was cut back by 4 bases and J by 1 base. The germline V gene encodes CDR1 MDHEN and CDR2 SYDVKM.

The rearrangement links TRBV6-5 to TRBJ2-2, with 9 bases matching TRBD1. V lost 5 bases, J lost 6 bases, and 7 bases stayed unmatched. The germline gives CDR1 MNHEY, CDR2 SVGAGI. The CDR3 extends over 15 amino acids. The CDR3 nucleotides are TGTGCCAGCAGTCCGCCGGGACAGGGATCCGGGGAGCTGTTTTTT. Translated, it gives CASSPPGQGSGELFF.

This clone has a single count. The rearrangement joins TRBV5-1 to TRBJ2-1; 9 positions agree with TRBD1. Germline assignment: CDR1 SGHRS and CDR2 YFSETQ. The CDR3 sequence is 15 residues long. Trimming at V came to 2 bases and at J to 3 bases, leaving 3 bases not matched to a gene. The CDR3 spells CASSLTGGDYNEQFF. The CDR3 nucleotides read TGCGCCAGCAGCTTAACAGGGGGCGACTACAATGAGCAGTTCTTC.

The CDR3 sequence is CASSPTVYGYTF. CDR3 bases: TGTGCCAGCAGCCCAACGGTCTACGGCTACACCTTC. The chain carries TRBV7-9 and TRBJ1-2; D ambiguous. The CDR3 extends over 12 amino acids. V dropped 5 bases and J dropped 8 bases, with 12 bases sitting between them. The germline CDR1 and CDR2 sequences are SEHNR and FQNEAQ (reference sequence).

This sequence joins TRBV14 and TRBJ2-5; D gene unclear. With 0 bases removed from V and 2 bases from J, the gap between germline ends came to 13 bases. The CDR3 is 16 residues long. Germline V gene lookup returns CDR1 SGHDN and CDR2 FVKESK. Here the CDR3 DNA reads TGTGCCAGCAGCCAAGATTGGTCAGAATTACAAGAGACCCAGTACTTC. It translates to CASSQDWSELQETQYF.

This chain links TRBV29-1 with TRBJ1-2; D is undetermined. Germline V gene data show CDR1 as SQVTM and CDR2 as ANQGSEA. V shed 7 bases and J shed 8 bases, with 14 bases lying between them. The CDR3 loop spans 11 amino acids. CDR3 DNA: TGCAGCGCCCCGGGAGGGCCAGGCTACACCTTC. Protein: CSAPGGPGYTF.

The chain joins TRBV30 to TRBJ2-3, with 7 bases that match TRBD1. Germline CDR1 GTSNPN, CDR2 SVGIG (reference sequence). The CDR3 is made up of 13 amino acids. J lost 4 bases, V lost 3 bases, and 4 bases had no gene match. The CDR3 loop reads CAWSQTGSDTQYF. The DNA of the CDR3 is TGTGCCTGGAGCCAGACAGGGTCAGATACGCAGTATTTT.

V is TRBV6-5 and J is TRBJ2-7; possibly TRBD1 or TRBD2 for D (5 bases each). V shed 5 bases and J shed 2 bases, with 16 bases lying between them. CDR3 length: 15 amino acids. The V gene's germline CDR1 is MNHEY and CDR2 SVGAGI. CDR3 nucleotides: TGTGCCAGCAGTGCCTTAGGGGCGGGCACCTACGAGCAGTACTTC. Translated, it gives CASSALGAGTYEQYF.

The chain joins TRBV2 to TRBJ1-5; the D is unclear. Trimming shortened V by 7 bases and J by 9 bases, and 10 bases separated the two germline ends. The CDR3 extends over 11 amino acids. The germline CDR1 and CDR2 sequences are SNHLY and FYNNEI. CDR3 sequence: CASITGGPQHF. CDR3 sequence (DNA): TGTGCCAGCATAACGGGCGGGCCCCAGCATTTT. Variable domain in full (rest from reference TRBV2 and TRBJ1-5): EPEVTQTPSHQVTQMGQEVILRCVPISNHLYFYWYRQILGQKVEFLVSFYNNEISEKSEIFDDQFSVERPDGSNFTLKIRSTKLEDSAMYFCASITGGPQHFGDGTRLSIL.

The V and J genes are TRBV11-2 and TRBJ2-1; 10 nucleotides match TRBD2. Unmatched junction bases numbered 4, after V lost 6 bases and J lost 2 bases. This CDR3 spans 15 amino acids. Germline V gene data show CDR1 as SGHAT and CDR2 as FQNNGV. CDR3 loop: CASRQAGGPYNEQFF. The DNA of the CDR3 is TGTGCCAGCAGGCAAGCGGGAGGGCCCTACAATGAGCAGTTCTTC.

The V gene is TRBV19, the J gene TRBJ1-1; D gene uncertain. This CDR3 comprises 16 residues. Trimming cost V 6 bases and J 4 bases, with 21 bases left between them. The germline V gene has CDR1 LNHDA and CDR2 SQIVND (reference sequence). The CDR3: CASRDRSEYLRTEAFF. CDR3 nucleotide sequence: TGTGCCAGTAGAGACCGCAGCGAATATCTTCGCACTGAAGCTTTCTTT.

The chain's CDR3 is CASSPLQRNTEAFF. The CDR3 region has the DNA TGTGCCAGTAGTCCCCTTCAGAGGAACACTGAAGCTTTCTTT. The chain carries TRBV19 and TRBJ1-1; the D is unclear. The CDR3 consists of 14 residues. The V end was cut by 5 bases, the J end by 1 base, with 11 bases between. Germline CDR1 reads LNHDA; CDR2 reads SQIVND (reference sequence).

The chain joins TRBV30 to TRBJ2-5; 11 bases line up with TRBD2. CDR3 length: 14 residues. V gave up 8 bases and J gave up 4 bases; unmatched junction bases: 9. From germline, CDR1 is GTSNPN and CDR2 SVGIG (reference sequence). The CDR3 region has the DNA TGTGCCGGTTCACTAGCGGGAGTGGGAGAGACCCAGTACTTC. This gives the protein CAGSLAGVGETQYF.

This clone was seen a few times. The chain combines TRBV5-1 with TRBJ2-7; 7 bases agree with TRBD1. The CDR3 sequence is 14 residues long. V shed 4 bases and J 1 base; nucleotides not matched to a gene: 5. The germline CDR1 and CDR2 sequences are SGHRS and YFSETQ. The chain's CDR3 is CASSTDRRSYEQYF. In nucleotides, the CDR3 is TGCGCCAGCAGCACGGACAGGAGGTCCTACGAGCAGTACTTC.

The chain has TRBV15 and TRBJ2-5; D gene ambiguous. The germline V gene has CDR1 LNHNV and CDR2 YYDKDF (reference sequence). V gave up 9 bases and J gave up 0 bases, with 11 bases separating them. The CDR3 sequence is 13 residues long. CDR3 region: CATRLGYQETQYF. CDR3 nucleotide sequence: TGTGCCACGCGGCTTGGGTACCAAGAGACCCAGTACTTC.

The chain has TRBV5-8 and TRBJ1-1; possibly TRBD1 for D (5 bases). Trimming pared 3 bases from V and 1 base from J, leaving 7 bases between. Germline V gene data show CDR1 as SGHTS and CDR2 as YDEGEE. The CDR3 has 13 residues. In DNA, the CDR3 is TGTGCCAGCAGCTACGGACAGAACACTGAAGCTTTCTTT. It encodes CASSYGQNTEAFF. Combining the CDR3 with reference TRBV5-8 and TRBJ1-1 gives the whole variable domain EAGVTQSPTHLIKTRGQQATLRCSPISGHTSVYWYQQALGLGLQFLLWYDEGEERNRGNFPPRFSGRQFPNYSSELNVNALELEDSALYLCASSYGQNTEAFFGQGTRLTVV.

The DNA of the CDR3 is TGTGCCAGCAGCCCGGGGGGAGGGAGCACCGGGGAGCTGTTTTTT. As protein: CASSPGGGSTGELFF. This chain joins TRBV9 and TRBJ2-2; 7 nucleotides align to TRBD2. This CDR3 spans 15 amino acids. Germline values: CDR1 SGDLS, CDR2 YYNGEE. Unmatched junction bases numbered 7, after V lost 4 bases and J lost 4 bases.

This clone was seen only once. J is TRBJ2-1 and V is TRBV29-1, with D hard to call. V was shortened by 7 bases and J by 6 bases, with 7 bases between the two germline ends. This CDR3 region has 10 residues. Germline V gene sequence: CDR1 SQVTM, CDR2 ANQGSEA. The CDR3 region is CSARSNEQFF. The CDR3 DNA reads TGCAGCGCCAGGAGCAATGAGCAGTTCTTC.

The chain employs TRBV28 and TRBJ2-1; D unclear. The CDR3 totals 16 residues. V shed 4 bases and J shed 5 bases, with 18 bases lying between them. The germline V gene encodes CDR1 MDHEN and CDR2 SYDVKM. CDR3 nucleotide sequence: TGTGCCAGCAGTTCCCCCGCCGAGGAAATTCACAATGAGCAGTTCTTC. It yields the protein CASSSPAEEIHNEQFF.

The chain carries TRBV27 and TRBJ1-1; D perhaps matches TRBD1 (5 bases). This CDR3 spans 14 amino acids. The germline V gene has CDR1 MNHEY and CDR2 SMNVEV (reference sequence). The V gene lost 2 bases and the J gene lost 4 bases, with 11 bases spanning the gap. CDR3 nucleotides: TGTGCCAGCAGTTTAGGGGGGAGGATCACTGAAGCTTTCTTT. Protein product: CASSLGGRITEAFF.

The rearrangement links TRBV10-3 to TRBJ2-1; D unresolved. Looked up from germline, CDR1 is ENHRY and CDR2 is SYGVKD. The CDR3 consists of 14 residues. Trimming shortened V by 11 bases and J by 10 bases, and 24 bases separated the two germline ends. CDR3 region: CAPRLPLLGGEQFF. CDR3 in DNA: TGTGCCCCGCGCCTCCCTCTTCTCGGCGGAGAGCAGTTCTTC.

The genes are TRBV7-3 and TRBJ1-1; D is unresolved. CDR1 is SGHTA and CDR2 is FQGTGA in the germline V gene. The ends were cut back, 3 bases at V and 6 bases at J, with 8 bases in the middle. CDR3 size: 12 residues. The chain's CDR3 is CASSFMGSEAFF. The CDR3 region has the DNA TGTGCCAGCAGCTTTATGGGATCTGAAGCTTTCTTT.

This clone was counted once. The gene calls are TRBV27 and TRBJ2-7; the D gene is possibly TRBD2 (6 bases). V gave up 4 bases and J gave up 3 bases, with 13 bases separating them. Germline CDR1 MNHEY, CDR2 SMNVEV (reference sequence). CDR3 size: 14 residues. The CDR3: CASSSKDYRYEQYF. Written as DNA, the CDR3 is TGTGCCAGCAGTTCCAAGGACTATCGCTACGAGCAGTACTTC.

The chain carries TRBV28 and TRBJ2-7, with 13 bases that match TRBD2. The CDR3 loop spans 15 amino acids. Germline loops: CDR1 MDHEN, CDR2 SYDVKM. V dropped 5 bases and J dropped 5; count of bases not matched to a gene: 6. CDR3 sequence reads: CASSGGLAGLHEQYF. CDR3 sequence (DNA): TGTGCCAGCAGTGGGGGACTAGCGGGACTCCACGAGCAGTACTTC. Full variable domain (missing parts from reference TRBV28 and TRBJ2-7): DVKVTQSSRYLVKRTGEKVFLECVQDMDHENMFWYRQDPGLGLRLIYFSYDVKMKEKGDIPEGYSVSREKKERFSLILESASTNQTSMYLCASSGGLAGLHEQYFGPGTRLTVT.

This chain uses TRBV7-3 with TRBJ2-1; D is perhaps TRBD1 or TRBD2 (5 bases each). The CDR3 runs 14 residues. V lost 1 base and J lost 7, with 11 bases in between. The V gene's germline CDR1 is SGHTA and CDR2 FQGTGA. CDR3 coding DNA: TGTGCCAGCAGCTTAATTGGGGGAAGGAATGAGCAGTTCTTC. As protein: CASSLIGGRNEQFF.

The chain joins TRBV7-9 to TRBJ1-2; maybe TRBD1 (6 bases). CDR1 is SEHNR and CDR2 is FQNEAQ in the germline V gene (reference sequence). This CDR3 contains 13 residues. V was clipped by 5 bases and J by 4 bases, with 11 bases between them. The CDR3 DNA reads TGTGCCAGCAGCAAAGGACAGCGCTATGGCTACACCTTC. Residues: CASSKGQRYGYTF.

The V call is TRBV11-2, the J call TRBJ2-3; D gene uncertain. Trimming removed 5 bases at V and 0 bases at J, with 6 bases between. CDR1 and CDR2 from the germline V gene are SGHAT and FQNNGV. CDR3 size: 13 residues. The CDR3 reads CASSIKSTDTQYF. CDR3 nucleotide sequence: TGTGCCAGCAGCATAAAAAGCACAGATACGCAGTATTTT.

The rearrangement joins TRBV9 to TRBJ1-1; D is unclear. V dropped 0 bases and J dropped 4 bases, with 10 bases sitting between them. The CDR3 runs 14 residues. Germline values: CDR1 SGDLS, CDR2 YYNGEE. The CDR3 DNA follows: TGTGCCAGCAGCGTAGCCGCAAGCCCCACTGAAGCTTTCTTT. This encodes CASSVAASPTEAFF.

The V call is TRBV11-2, the J call TRBJ2-1, with TRBD2 matching 12 bases. V lost 6 bases to trimming and J lost 0 bases; unmatched junction nucleotides: 6. The CDR3 runs to 17 residues. Germline V CDR1 and CDR2: SGHAT, FQNNGV. CDR3 protein: CASSRTSGTSSYNEQFF. The CDR3, as DNA: TGTGCCAGCAGTCGGACTAGCGGGACCAGCTCCTACAATGAGCAGTTCTTC.

The chain joins TRBV6-1 to TRBJ1-1; D call uncertain. Germline V gene lookup returns CDR1 MNHNS and CDR2 SASEGT. The CDR3 runs to 13 residues. Trimming left V 7 bases short and J 5 bases short, with 14 bases between. CDR3 nucleotides: TGTGCCAGCATTGATACCCAGTGGACTGAAGCTTTCTTT. Translated, it gives CASIDTQWTEAFF.

The chain carries TRBV5-1 and TRBJ2-1; 9 nucleotides match TRBD1. CDR3 length: 16 residues. The V gene end was trimmed by 4 bases and the J gene end by 7 bases; junction bases not matched to a gene: 12. Germline CDR1 is SGHRS and CDR2 is YFSETQ. The CDR3 protein is CASSPGRGQGGNEQFF. CDR3 nucleotides: TGCGCCAGCAGCCCGGGCAGGGGACAGGGAGGAAATGAGCAGTTCTTC.